This is a list of T cell receptor beta chains from one sample in a study of blood T cells in healthy people across ages. TCRdb independently ran MiXCR on the 5' RACE reads; one entry per CDR3 protein. In the table there are 1.5 million or so distinct CDR3 sequences, roughly 43% of which are singletons. Sample: blood. These receptors were obtained from a woman aged 18-29 years in good health. The CDR3 runs from the conserved cysteine through the conserved F or W. A D gene is named only where the DNA matches it firmly. Only part of the rows carry a size: once, few, many, or a class if the clone is expanded.

size: NA; J: TRBJ2-1; D: NA; V: TRBV3-1; CDR3: CASSLVGVQAIQFF; DNA: TGTGCCAGCAGCCTAGTTGGAGTTCAAGCGATCCAGTTCTTC
size: few; J: TRBJ2-2; D: TRBD2; V: TRBV28; CDR3: CASSLAGVGELFF; DNA: TGTGCCAGCAGCTTAGCGGGAGTCGGGGAGCTGTTTTTT
size: NA; J: TRBJ1-4; D: TRBD1; V: TRBV7-2; CDR3: CASSLSQAGGEKLFF; DNA: TGTGCCAGCAGCTTATCTCAGGCAGGGGGGGAAAAACTGTTTTTT
size: NA; J: TRBJ2-1; D: TRBD2; V: TRBV10-3; CDR3: CAIATSGGTWGNEQFF; DNA: TGTGCCATCGCGACTAGCGGGGGGACATGGGGCAATGAGCAGTTCTTC
size: NA; J: TRBJ1-1; D: NA; V: TRBV15; CDR3: CATSSGRRENTEAFF; DNA: TGTGCCACCAGCAGCGGTAGGAGGGAGAACACTGAAGCTTTCTTT
size: NA; J: TRBJ2-2; D: TRBD2; V: TRBV12-3/TRBV12-4; CDR3: CASSFRGGAGELFF; DNA: TGTGCCAGCAGTTTCCGCGGGGGGGCCGGGGAGCTGTTTTTT
size: NA; J: TRBJ1-1; D: TRBD1; V: TRBV5-1; CDR3: CASSYHRGLTEAFF; DNA: TGCGCCAGCAGCTACCACAGGGGGCTCACTGAAGCTTTCTTT
size: NA; J: TRBJ2-2; D: TRBD1; V: TRBV12-3/TRBV12-4; CDR3: CASSWTGASTGELFF; DNA: TGTGCCAGCAGTTGGACAGGGGCGAGCACCGGGGAGCTGTTTTTT
size: few; J: TRBJ2-3; D: NA; V: TRBV6-1; CDR3: CASSEGGRGFTDTQYF; DNA: TGTGCCAGCAGTGAAGGGGGCAGGGGTTTCACAGATACGCAGTATTTT
size: NA; J: TRBJ1-1; D: NA; V: TRBV29-1; CDR3: CSVQGRTSSAFF; DNA: TGCAGCGTCCAGGGACGGACCTCTTCTGCTTTCTTT
size: NA; J: TRBJ2-3; D: NA; V: TRBV7-2; CDR3: CASSRLPLDTQYF; DNA: TGTGCCAGCAGCCGACTACCATTAGATACGCAGTATTTT
size: NA; J: TRBJ2-7; D: NA; V: TRBV9; CDR3: CASSTWEVPYEQYF; DNA: TGTGCCAGCAGCACGTGGGAAGTTCCCTACGAGCAGTACTTC
size: many; J: TRBJ1-2; D: TRBD1; V: TRBV23-1; CDR3: CASSPGQGLGGYTF; DNA: TGCGCCAGCAGTCCAGGACAGGGATTAGGTGGCTACACCTTC
size: few; J: TRBJ1-2; D: TRBD1; V: TRBV7-2; CDR3: CASSLGTGTGIYGYTF; DNA: TGTGCCAGCAGCTTGGGGACCGGGACAGGGATCTATGGCTACACCTTC
size: NA; J: TRBJ2-7; D: TRBD2; V: TRBV3-1; CDR3: CASSQLAGAYNEQYF; DNA: TGTGCCAGCAGCCAACTAGCGGGGGCATACAATGAGCAGTACTTC
size: few; J: TRBJ2-5; D: NA; V: TRBV29-1; CDR3: CSVVRDPMETQYF; DNA: TGCAGCGTTGTTAGGGACCCCATGGAGACCCAGTACTTC
size: NA; J: TRBJ1-4; D: NA; V: TRBV7-9; CDR3: CASSPMGSTNEKLFF; DNA: TGTGCCAGCAGCCCGATGGGATCAACTAATGAAAAACTGTTTTTT
size: NA; J: TRBJ2-1; D: TRBD2; V: TRBV4-2; CDR3: CASSEGPGTSGTNEQSF; DNA: TGTGCCAGCAGCGAAGGACCCGGGACTAGCGGGACGAATGAGCAGTCCTTC
size: few; J: TRBJ2-2; D: NA; V: TRBV20-1; CDR3: CSARDQGALTGELFF; DNA: TGCAGTGCTAGAGATCAGGGTGCACTCACCGGGGAGCTGTTTTTT
size: NA; J: TRBJ2-7; D: NA; V: TRBV28; CDR3: CASRSLTASIEQYF; DNA: TGTGCCAGCAGATCCCTGACAGCCTCGATCGAGCAGTACTTC
size: NA; J: TRBJ2-3; D: NA; V: TRBV12-3/TRBV12-4; CDR3: CASSPLLLSTDTQYF; DNA: TGTGCCAGCAGCCCGCTTTTACTCTCCACAGATACGCAGTATTTT
size: NA; J: TRBJ2-7; D: TRBD2; V: TRBV4-3; CDR3: CASSQDPSGKYNEQYF; DNA: TGCGCCAGCAGCCAAGATCCTAGCGGAAAATACAATGAGCAGTACTTC
size: NA; J: TRBJ2-2; D: TRBD1; V: TRBV2; CDR3: CASREQGWGAGELFF; DNA: TGTGCCAGCAGGGAACAGGGGTGGGGCGCCGGGGAGCTGTTTTTT
size: few; J: TRBJ2-7; D: NA; V: TRBV6-1; CDR3: CASSEALLGGRSPYEQYF; DNA: TGTGCCAGCAGTGAAGCGCTTCTGGGGGGCAGATCCCCCTACGAGCAGTACTTC
size: NA; J: TRBJ2-1; D: TRBD1; V: TRBV28; CDR3: CASSLPQGQARRNEQFF; DNA: TGTGCCAGCAGTTTACCTCAAGGACAGGCTCGAAGAAATGAGCAGTTCTTC